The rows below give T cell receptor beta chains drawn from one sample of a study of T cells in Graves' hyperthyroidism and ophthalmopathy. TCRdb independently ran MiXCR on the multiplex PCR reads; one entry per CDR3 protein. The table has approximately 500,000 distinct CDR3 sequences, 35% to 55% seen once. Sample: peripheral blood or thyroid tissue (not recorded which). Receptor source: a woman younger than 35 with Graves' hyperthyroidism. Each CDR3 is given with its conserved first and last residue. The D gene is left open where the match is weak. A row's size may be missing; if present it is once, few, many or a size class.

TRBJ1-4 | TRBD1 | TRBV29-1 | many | TGCAGCGCCGGGACAGGGTTGGAAAAACTGTTTTTT | CSAGTGLEKLFF
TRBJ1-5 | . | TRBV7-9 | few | TGTGCCAGCAGCTTCGGGGGGGAGAGTCAGCCCCAGCATTTT | CASSFGGESQPQHF
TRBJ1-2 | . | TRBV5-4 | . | TGTGCCAGCAGCTCGCCGGGAGCTAACTATGGCTACACCTTC | CASSSPGANYGYTF
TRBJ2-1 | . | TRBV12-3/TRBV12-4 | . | TGTGCCAGCTGTTCGGGGGACTATGAGCAGTTCTTC | CASCSGDYEQFF
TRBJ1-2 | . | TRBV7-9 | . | TGTGCCAGCAGCTTCCGGGGCGAGGGCAGGATACTAAACTATGGCTACACCTTC | CASSFRGEGRILNYGYTF
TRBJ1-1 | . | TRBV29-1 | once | TGCAGCGTGACCGGGGCCGGCACTGAAGCTTTCTTT | CSVTGAGTEAFF
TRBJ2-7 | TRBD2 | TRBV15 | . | TGTGCCACCAGCAGGAAGCGGGAGACTTCCTACGAGCAGTACTTC | CATSRKRETSYEQYF
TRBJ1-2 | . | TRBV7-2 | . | TGTGCCAGCAGCTTTTTAGCGGGAGGGCCTGCAGGGACTAACTATGGCTACACCTTC | CASSFLAGGPAGTNYGYTF
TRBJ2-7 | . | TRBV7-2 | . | TGTGCCAGCAGCGCTGCCGGGGGGCTAGGGCAGTACTTC | CASSAAGGLGQYF
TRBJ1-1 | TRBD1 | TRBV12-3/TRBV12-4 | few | TGTGCCAGCAGCAGTTTATCGGCCAGGCAGGGGGTTTTAAAAGCTTTCTTT | CASSSLSARQGVLKAFF
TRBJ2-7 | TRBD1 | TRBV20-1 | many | TGCAGTGCTCCGATATACAGGGGGCTAGGGGACGAGCAGTACTTC | CSAPIYRGLGDEQYF
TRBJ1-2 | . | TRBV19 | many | TGTGCCAGTACCTCGGGGAGGGGCGACGGCTACACCTTC | CASTSGRGDGYTF
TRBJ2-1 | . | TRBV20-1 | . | TGCAGTGCCCCCCCGCAGTTCCAGCACAATGAGCAGTTCTTC | CSAPPQFQHNEQFF
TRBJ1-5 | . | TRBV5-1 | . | TGCGCCAGCAGCTTGGAGGGGGCCCAGCATTTT | CASSLEGAQHF
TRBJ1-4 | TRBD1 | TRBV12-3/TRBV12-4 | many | TGTGCCAGCACCGAAAACCAGGGGGTTGGAGAAAAACTGTTTTTT | CASTENQGVGEKLFF
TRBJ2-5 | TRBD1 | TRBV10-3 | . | TGTGCCAGCCATGACGGACAGGGTGGGCAAGAGACCCAGTACTTC | CASHDGQGGQETQYF
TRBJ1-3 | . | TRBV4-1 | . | TGCGCCAGCAGCCTGGTGGGCTTTGGAAACACCATATATTTT | CASSLVGFGNTIYF
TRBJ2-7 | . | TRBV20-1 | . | TGTAGTGCGCCCCGGGAAAGCGGAGGGAACTACGAGCAGTACTTC | CSAPRESGGNYEQYF
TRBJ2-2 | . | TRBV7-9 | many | TGTGCCAGCAGCACGGACACGAACACCGGGGAGCTGTTTTTT | CASSTDTNTGELFF
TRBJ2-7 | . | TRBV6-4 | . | TGTGCCAGCAGTGTCCTCGAGGGTAGCTCCTACAATGAGCAGTACTTC | CASSVLEGSSYNEQYF
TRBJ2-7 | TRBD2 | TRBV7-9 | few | TGTGCCAGCAGCAACAGTCCGGGAGGGCGTCCGTACTTC | CASSNSPGGRPYF
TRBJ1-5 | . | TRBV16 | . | TGTGCCAGCAGCCGGGTGGGGGTCCCGGCCAATCAGCCCCAGCATTTT | CASSRVGVPANQPQHF
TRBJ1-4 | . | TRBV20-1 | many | TGCAGTGCTACTAGGGACGCAAGAGGTAGAAAACTGTTTTTT | CSATRDARGRKLFF